The clone carrying this T cell receptor beta chain was seen a handful of times. Its antigen is not known. Looked up from germline, CDR1 is MNHNS and CDR2 is SASEGT. The CDR3 is 14 amino acids. Trimming pared 6 bases from V and 8 bases from J, leaving 17 bases between. This sample is part of a study of beta chain features in type 1 diabetes. Study-level information: Across the samples, more than 85 million sorted cells were examined in total. Study-level results: Whatever favoring of shorter templates PCR might show would apply equally to patients and controls. Type 1 diabetes patients had TCRB CDR3s that were shorter (moderately but significantly so) in all four CD4+ subsets.

Isolated RNA was reverse transcribed in full, so expressed TCRB transcripts were sequenced. Regulatory, naive and central memory T cell samples averaged about 3.5 million reads. Assay used: immunoSEQ multiplex PCR; TCRdb lists only in-frame clones, some missing. The sample has fewer than 300,000 clones, about 11% seen once. The chain joins TRBV6-1 to TRBJ2-1; D is perhaps TRBD2 (7 bases). The sequenced sample was naive CD4+ T cells from blood. This TCR derives from a man aged 25-45 years with type 1 diabetes. CDR3 amino acids: CASSRGAVRDEQFF. The CDR3 DNA reads TGTGCCAGCAGCCGGGGGGCAGTGCGGGATGAGCAGTTCTTC.